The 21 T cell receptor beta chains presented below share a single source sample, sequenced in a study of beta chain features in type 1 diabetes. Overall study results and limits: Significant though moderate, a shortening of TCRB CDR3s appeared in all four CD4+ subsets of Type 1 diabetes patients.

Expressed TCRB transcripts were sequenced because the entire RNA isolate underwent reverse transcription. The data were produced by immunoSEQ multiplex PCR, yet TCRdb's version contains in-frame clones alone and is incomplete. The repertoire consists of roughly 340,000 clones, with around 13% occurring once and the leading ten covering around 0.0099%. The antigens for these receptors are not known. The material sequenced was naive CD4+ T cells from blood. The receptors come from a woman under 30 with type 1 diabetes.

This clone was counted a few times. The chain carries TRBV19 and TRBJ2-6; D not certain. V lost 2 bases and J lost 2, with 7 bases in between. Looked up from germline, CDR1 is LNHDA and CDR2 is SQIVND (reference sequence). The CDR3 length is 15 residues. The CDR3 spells CASSILQTGANVLTF. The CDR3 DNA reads TGTGCCAGTAGTATATTACAGACTGGGGCCAACGTCCTGACTTTC.

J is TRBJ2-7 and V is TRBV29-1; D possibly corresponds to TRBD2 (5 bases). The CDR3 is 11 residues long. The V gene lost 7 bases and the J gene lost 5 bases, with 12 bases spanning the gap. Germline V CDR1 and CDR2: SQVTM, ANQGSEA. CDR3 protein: CSAEEGDEQYF. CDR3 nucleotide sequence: TGCAGCGCGGAAGAGGGAGACGAGCAGTACTTC.

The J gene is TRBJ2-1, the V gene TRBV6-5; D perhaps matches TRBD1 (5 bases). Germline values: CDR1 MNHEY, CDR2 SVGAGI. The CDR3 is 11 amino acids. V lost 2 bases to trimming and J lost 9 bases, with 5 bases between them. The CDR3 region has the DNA TGTGCCAGCAGTTACCAGGGTGAGCAGTTCTTC. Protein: CASSYQGEQFF.

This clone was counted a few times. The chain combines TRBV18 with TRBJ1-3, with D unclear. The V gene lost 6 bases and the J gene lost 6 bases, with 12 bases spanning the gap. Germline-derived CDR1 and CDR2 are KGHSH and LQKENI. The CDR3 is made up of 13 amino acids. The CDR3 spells CASSPWAANTIYF. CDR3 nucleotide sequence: TGTGCCAGCTCTCCTTGGGCAGCAAACACCATATATTTT.

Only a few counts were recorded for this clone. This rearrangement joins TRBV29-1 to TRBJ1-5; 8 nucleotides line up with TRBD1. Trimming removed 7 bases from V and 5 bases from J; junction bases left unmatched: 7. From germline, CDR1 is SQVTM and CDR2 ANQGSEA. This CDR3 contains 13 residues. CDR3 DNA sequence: TGCAGCGCCAGACAGGGGCCTGATCAGCCCCAGCATTTT. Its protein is CSARQGPDQPQHF.

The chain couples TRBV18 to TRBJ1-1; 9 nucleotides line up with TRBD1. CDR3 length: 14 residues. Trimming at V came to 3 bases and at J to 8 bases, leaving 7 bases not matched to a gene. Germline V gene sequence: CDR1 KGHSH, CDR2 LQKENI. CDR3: CASSPPPGTGEAFF. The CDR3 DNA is TGTGCCAGCTCACCCCCCCCCGGGACAGGGGAAGCTTTCTTT. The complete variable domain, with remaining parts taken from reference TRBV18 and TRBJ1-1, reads NAGVMQNPRHLVRRRGQEARLRCSPMKGHSHVYWYRQLPEEGLKFMVYLQKENIIDESGMPKERFSAEFPKEGPSILRIQQVVRGDSAAYFCASSPPPGTGEAFFGQGTRLTVV.

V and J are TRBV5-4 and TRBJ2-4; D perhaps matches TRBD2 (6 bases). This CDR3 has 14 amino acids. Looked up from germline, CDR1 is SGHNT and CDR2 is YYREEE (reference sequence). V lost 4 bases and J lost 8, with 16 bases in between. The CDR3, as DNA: TGTGCCAGCAGCAACGCTAGGGAGGCGGACATTCAGTACTTC. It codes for CASSNAREADIQYF.

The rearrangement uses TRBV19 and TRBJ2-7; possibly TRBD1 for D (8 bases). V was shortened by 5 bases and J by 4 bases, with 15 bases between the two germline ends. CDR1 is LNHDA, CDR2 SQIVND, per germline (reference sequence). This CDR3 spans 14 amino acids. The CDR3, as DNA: TGTGCCAGTAGTGATACAGGGGGGGATTACGAGCAGTACTTC. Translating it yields CASSDTGGDYEQYF.

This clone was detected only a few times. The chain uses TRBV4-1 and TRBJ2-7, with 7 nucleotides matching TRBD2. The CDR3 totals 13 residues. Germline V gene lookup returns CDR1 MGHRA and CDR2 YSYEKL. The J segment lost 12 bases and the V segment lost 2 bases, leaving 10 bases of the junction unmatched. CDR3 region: CASSQLGTSVSYF. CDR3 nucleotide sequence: TGCGCCAGCAGCCAATTGGGCACTAGCGTTTCGTACTTC.

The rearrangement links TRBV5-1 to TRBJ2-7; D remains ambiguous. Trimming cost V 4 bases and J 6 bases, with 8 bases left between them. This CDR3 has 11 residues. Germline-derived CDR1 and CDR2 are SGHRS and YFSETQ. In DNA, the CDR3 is TGCGCCAGCAGCACAGAAGGCGAGCAGTACTTC. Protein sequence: CASSTEGEQYF.

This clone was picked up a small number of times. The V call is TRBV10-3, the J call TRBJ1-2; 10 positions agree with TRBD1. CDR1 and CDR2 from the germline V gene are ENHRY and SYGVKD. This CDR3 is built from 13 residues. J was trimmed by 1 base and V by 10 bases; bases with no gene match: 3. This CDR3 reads CATRTGGNYGYTF. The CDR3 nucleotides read TGTGCCACAAGGACAGGGGGTAACTATGGCTACACCTTC.

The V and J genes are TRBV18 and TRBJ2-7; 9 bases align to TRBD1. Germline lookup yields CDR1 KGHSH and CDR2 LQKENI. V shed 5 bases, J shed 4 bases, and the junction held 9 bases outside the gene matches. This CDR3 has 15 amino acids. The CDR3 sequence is CASSTTDRGWYEQYF. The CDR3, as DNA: TGTGCCAGCTCAACCACGGACAGGGGATGGTACGAGCAGTACTTC.

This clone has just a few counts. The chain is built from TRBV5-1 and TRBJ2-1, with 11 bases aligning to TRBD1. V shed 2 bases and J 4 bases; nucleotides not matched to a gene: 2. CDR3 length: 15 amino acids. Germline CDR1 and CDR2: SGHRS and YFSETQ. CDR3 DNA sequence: TGCGCCAGCAGCTTAGGGACAGGGGGTTACAATGAGCAGTTCTTC. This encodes CASSLGTGGYNEQFF.

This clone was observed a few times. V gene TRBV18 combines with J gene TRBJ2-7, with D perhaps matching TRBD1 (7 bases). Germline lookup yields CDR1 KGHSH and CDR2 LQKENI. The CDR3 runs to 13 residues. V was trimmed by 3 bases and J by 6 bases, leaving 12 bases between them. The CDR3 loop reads CASSPGGQREQYF. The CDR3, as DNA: TGTGCCAGCTCACCCGGGGGACAGCGCGAGCAGTACTTC.

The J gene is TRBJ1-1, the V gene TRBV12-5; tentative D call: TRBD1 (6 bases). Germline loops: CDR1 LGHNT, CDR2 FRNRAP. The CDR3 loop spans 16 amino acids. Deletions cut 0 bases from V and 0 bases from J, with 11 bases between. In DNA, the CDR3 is TGTGCTAGTGGTTTGGTACTGGGGGCAATGAACACTGAAGCTTTCTTT. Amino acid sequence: CASGLVLGAMNTEAFF.

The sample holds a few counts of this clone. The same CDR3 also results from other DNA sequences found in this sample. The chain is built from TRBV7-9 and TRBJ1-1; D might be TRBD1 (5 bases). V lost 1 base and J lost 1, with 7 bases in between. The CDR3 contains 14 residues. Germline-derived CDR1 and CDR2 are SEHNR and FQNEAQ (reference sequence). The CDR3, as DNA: TGTGCCAGCAGCTTAGGGAGGGGGAACACTGAAGCTTTCTTT. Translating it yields CASSLGRGNTEAFF. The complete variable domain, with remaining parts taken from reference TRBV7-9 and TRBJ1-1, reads DTGVSQNPRHKITKRGQNVTFRCDPISEHNRLYWYRQTLGQGPEFLTYFQNEAQLEKSRLLSDRFSAERPKGSFSTLEIQRTEQGDSAMYLCASSLGRGNTEAFFGQGTRLTVV.

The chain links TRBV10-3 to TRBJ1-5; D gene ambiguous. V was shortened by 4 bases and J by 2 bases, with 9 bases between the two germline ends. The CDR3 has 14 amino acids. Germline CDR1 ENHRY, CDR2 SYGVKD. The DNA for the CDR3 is TGTGCCATCAGTGCGGCAGGTGGCAATCAGCCCCAGCATTTT. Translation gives CAISAAGGNQPQHF.

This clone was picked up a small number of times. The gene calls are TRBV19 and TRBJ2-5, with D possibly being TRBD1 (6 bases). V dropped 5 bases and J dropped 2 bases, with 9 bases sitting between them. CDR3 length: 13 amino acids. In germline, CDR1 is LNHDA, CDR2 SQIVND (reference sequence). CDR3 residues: CASSQGKQETQYF. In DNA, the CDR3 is TGTGCCAGTAGTCAGGGGAAGCAAGAGACCCAGTACTTC.

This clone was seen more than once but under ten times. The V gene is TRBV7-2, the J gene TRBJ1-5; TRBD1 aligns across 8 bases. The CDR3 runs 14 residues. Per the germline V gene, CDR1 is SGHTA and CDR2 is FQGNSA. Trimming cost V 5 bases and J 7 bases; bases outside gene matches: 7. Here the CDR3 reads CASSLTGGDQPQHF. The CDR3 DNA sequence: TGTGCCAGCAGCCTTACAGGGGGAGACCAGCCCCAGCATTTT.

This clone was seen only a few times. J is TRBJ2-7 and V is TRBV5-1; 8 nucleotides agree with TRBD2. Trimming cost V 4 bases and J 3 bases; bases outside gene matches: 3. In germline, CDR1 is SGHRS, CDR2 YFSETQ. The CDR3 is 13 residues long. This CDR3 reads CASSPAGVYEQYF. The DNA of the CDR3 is TGCGCCAGCAGCCCAGCGGGGGTCTACGAGCAGTACTTC. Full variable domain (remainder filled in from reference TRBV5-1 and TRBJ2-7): KAGVTQTPRYLIKTRGQQVTLSCSPISGHRSVSWYQQTPGQGLQFLFEYFSETQRNKGNFPGRFSGRQFSNSRSEMNVSTLELGDSALYLCASSPAGVYEQYFGPGTRLTVT.

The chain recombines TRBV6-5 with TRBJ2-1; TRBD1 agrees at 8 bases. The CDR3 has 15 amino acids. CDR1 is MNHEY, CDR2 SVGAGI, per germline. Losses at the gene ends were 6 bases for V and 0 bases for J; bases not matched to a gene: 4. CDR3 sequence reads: CASRQGTGSYNEQFF. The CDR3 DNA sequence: TGTGCCAGCAGACAAGGGACAGGCTCCTACAATGAGCAGTTCTTC.